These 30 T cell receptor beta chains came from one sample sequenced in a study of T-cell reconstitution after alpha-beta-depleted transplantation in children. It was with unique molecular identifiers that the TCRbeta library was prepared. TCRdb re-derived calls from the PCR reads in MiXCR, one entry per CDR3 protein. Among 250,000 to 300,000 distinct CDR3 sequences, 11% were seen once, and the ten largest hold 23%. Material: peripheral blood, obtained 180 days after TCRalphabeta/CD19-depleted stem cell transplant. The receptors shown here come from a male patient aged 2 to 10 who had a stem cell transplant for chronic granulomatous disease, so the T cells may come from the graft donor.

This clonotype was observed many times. The CDR3 reads CASSHWTLTGSYNEQFF. As DNA, the CDR3 is TGCGCCAGCAGCCACTGGACCCTGACGGGTTCCTACAATGAGCAGTTCTTC. The chain links TRBV5-1 to TRBJ2-1, with D unclear. CDR3 length equals 17 residues. Trimming left V 4 bases short and J 1 base short, with 18 bases between. Per germline, CDR1 SGHRS and CDR2 YFSETQ.

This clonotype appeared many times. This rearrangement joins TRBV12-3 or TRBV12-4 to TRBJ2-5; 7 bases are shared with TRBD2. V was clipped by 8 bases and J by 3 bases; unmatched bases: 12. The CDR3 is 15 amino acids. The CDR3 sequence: CASRDTGTKKETQYF. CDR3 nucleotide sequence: TGTGCCAGCCGGGATACCGGGACTAAAAAAGAGACCCAGTACTTC.

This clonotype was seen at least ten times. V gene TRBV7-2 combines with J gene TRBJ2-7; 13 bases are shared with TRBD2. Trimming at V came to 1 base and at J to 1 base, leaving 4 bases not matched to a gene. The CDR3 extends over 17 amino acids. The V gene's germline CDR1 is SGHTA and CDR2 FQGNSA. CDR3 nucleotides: TGTGCCAGCAGCTTAGGGACTAGCGGGAGACGTTCCTACGAGCAGTACTTC. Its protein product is CASSLGTSGRRSYEQYF.

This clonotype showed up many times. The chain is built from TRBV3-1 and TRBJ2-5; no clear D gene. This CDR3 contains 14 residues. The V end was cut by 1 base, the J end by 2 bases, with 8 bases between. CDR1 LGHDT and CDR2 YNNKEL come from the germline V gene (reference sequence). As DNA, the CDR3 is TGTGCCAGCAGCCAAGTCGGTCGACAAGAGACCCAGTACTTC. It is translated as CASSQVGRQETQYF.

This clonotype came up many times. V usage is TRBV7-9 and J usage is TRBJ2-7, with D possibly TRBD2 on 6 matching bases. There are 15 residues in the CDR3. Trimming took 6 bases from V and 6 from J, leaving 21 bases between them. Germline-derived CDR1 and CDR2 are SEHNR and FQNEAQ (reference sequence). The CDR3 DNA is TGTGCCAGCAGTTTCGACCCAACGGGAGCAGGCGAGCAGTACTTC. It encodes CASSFDPTGAGEQYF.

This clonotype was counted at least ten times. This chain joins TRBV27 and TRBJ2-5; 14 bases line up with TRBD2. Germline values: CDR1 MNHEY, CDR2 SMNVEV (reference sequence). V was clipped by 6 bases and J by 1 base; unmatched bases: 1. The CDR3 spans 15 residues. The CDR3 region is CASSGTSGSQETQYF. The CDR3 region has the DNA TGTGCCAGCAGCGGGACTAGCGGGAGCCAAGAGACCCAGTACTTC.

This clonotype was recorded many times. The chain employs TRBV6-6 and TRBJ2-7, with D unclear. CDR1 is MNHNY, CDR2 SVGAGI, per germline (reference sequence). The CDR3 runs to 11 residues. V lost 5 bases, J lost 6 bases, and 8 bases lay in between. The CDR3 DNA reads TGTGCCAGCAGTCTGCCCCCCGAGCAGTACTTC. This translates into CASSLPPEQYF.

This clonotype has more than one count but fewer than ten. CDR3 protein: CASSSRALGSTDTQYF. In DNA, the CDR3 is TGTGCCAGCTCATCCAGAGCGCTTGGGAGCACAGATACGCAGTATTTT. The rearrangement joins TRBV18 to TRBJ2-3, with D hard to call. The CDR3 extends over 16 amino acids. V lost 5 bases and J 0 bases, leaving 15 bases between the germline ends. Germline assignment: CDR1 KGHSH and CDR2 LQKENI.

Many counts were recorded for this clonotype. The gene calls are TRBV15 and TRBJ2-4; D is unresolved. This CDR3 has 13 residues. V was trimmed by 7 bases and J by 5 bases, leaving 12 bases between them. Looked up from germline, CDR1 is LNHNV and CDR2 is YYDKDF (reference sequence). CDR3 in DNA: TGTGCCACCACCCCAGGCGGTGAAAACATTCAGTACTTC. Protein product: CATTPGGENIQYF.

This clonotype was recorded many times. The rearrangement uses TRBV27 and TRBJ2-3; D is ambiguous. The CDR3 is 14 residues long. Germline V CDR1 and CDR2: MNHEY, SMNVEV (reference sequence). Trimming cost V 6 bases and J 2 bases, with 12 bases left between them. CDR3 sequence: CASRWTSTTDTQYF. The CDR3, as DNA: TGTGCCAGCAGGTGGACCTCTACCACAGATACGCAGTATTTT.

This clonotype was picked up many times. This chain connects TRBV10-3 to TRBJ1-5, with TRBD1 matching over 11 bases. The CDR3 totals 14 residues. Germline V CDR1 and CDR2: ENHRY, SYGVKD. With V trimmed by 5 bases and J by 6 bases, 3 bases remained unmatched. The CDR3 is CAISSGQGGQPQHF. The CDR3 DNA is TGTGCCATCAGTTCGGGACAGGGGGGTCAGCCCCAGCATTTT.

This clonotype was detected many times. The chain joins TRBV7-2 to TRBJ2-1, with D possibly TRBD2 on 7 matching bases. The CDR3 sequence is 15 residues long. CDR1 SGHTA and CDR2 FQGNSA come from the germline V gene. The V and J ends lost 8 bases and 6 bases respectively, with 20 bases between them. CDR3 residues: CASSRRGGGFNEQFF. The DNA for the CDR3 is TGTGCCAGCTCTCGTAGGGGGGGCGGGTTCAATGAGCAGTTCTTC.

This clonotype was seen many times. CDR3 in amino acids: CSAGTGSAYEQYF. The CDR3 nucleotides read TGCAGTGCGGGGACAGGGTCCGCCTACGAGCAGTACTTC. The chain couples TRBV20-1 to TRBJ2-7, with TRBD1 matching over 9 bases. Germline assignment: CDR1 DFQATT and CDR2 SNEGSKA (reference sequence). V dropped 6 bases and J dropped 2; count of bases not matched to a gene: 5. The CDR3 extends over 13 amino acids.

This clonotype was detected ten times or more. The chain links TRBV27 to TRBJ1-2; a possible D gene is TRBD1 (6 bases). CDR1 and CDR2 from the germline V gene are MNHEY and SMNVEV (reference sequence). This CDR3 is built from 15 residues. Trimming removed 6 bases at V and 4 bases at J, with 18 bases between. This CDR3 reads CASSYRQEAFYGYTF. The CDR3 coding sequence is TGTGCCAGCAGCTACCGACAGGAAGCTTTCTATGGCTACACCTTC.

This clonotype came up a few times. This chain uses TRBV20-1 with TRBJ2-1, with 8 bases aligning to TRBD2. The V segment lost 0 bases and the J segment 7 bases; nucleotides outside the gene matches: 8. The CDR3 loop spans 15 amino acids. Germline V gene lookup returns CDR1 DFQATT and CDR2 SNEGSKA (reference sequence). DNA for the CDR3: TGCAGTGCTAGAGATCTGAGCGGGAGAACGAATGAGCAGTTCTTC. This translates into CSARDLSGRTNEQFF.

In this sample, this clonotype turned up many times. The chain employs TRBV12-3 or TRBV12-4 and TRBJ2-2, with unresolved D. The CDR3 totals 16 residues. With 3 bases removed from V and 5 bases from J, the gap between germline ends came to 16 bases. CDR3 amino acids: CASSLSHGVLTGELFF. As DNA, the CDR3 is TGTGCCAGCAGTTTGAGTCACGGAGTCTTAACCGGGGAGCTGTTTTTT.

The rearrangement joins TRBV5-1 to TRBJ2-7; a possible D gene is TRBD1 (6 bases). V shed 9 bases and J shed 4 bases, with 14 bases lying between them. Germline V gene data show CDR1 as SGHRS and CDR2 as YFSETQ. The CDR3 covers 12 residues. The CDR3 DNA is TGCGCCAACTGGACAGTTAGGTACGAGCAGTACTTC. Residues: CANWTVRYEQYF.

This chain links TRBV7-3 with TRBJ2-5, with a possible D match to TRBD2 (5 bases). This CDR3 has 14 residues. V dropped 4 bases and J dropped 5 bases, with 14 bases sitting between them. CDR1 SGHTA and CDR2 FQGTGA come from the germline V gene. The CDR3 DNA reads TGTGCCAGCAGCTCAGACGGACTGGGGGAGACCCAGTACTTC. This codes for CASSSDGLGETQYF. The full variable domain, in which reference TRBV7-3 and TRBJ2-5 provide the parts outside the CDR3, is GAGVSQTPSNKVTEKGKYVELRCDPISGHTALYWYRQSLGQGPEFLIYFQGTGAADDSGLPNDRFFAVRPEGSVSTLKIQRTERGDSAVYLCASSSDGLGETQYFGPGTRLLVL.

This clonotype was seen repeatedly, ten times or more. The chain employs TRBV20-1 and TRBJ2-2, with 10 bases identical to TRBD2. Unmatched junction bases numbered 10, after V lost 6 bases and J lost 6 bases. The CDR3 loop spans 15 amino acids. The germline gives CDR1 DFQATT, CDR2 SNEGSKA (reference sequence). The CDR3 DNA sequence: TGCAGTGCAGCCCCAGCGGGAGGGCCCCCCGGGGAGCTGTTTTTT. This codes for CSAAPAGGPPGELFF.

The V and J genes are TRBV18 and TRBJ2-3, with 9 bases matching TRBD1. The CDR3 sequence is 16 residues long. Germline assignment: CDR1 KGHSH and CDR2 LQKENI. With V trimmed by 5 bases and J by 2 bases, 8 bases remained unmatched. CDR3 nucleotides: TGTGCCAGCTCATCTACAGGGGGCCTATCCACAGATACGCAGTATTTT. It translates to CASSSTGGLSTDTQYF.

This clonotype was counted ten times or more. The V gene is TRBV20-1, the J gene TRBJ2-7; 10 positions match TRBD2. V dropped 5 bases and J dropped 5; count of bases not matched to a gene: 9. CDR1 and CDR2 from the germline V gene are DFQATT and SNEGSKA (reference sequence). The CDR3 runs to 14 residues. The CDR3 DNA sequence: TGCAGTGCTTCTCCACTAGCGGGATCTAACGAGCAGTACTTC. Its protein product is CSASPLAGSNEQYF.

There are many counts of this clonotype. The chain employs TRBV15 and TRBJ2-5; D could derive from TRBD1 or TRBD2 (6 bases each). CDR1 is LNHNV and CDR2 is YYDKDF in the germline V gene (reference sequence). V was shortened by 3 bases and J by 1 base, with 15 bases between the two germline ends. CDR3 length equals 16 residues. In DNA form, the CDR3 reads TGTGCCACCAGCAGTATATCCCGGGGGCTCCAAGAGACCCAGTACTTC. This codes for CATSSISRGLQETQYF. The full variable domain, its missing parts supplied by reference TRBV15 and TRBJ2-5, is DAMVIQNPRYQVTQFGKPVTLSCSQTLNHNVMYWYQQKSSQAPKLLFHYYDKDFNNEADTPDNFQSRRPNTSFCFLDIRSPGLGDTAMYLCATSSISRGLQETQYFGPGTRLLVL.

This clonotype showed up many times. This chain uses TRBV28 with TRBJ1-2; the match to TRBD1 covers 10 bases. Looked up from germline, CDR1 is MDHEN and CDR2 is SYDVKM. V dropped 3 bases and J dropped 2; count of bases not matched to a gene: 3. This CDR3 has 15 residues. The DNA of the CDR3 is TGTGCCAGCAGTTTCCCGGGACAGGGGAACTATGGCTACACCTTC. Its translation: CASSFPGQGNYGYTF.

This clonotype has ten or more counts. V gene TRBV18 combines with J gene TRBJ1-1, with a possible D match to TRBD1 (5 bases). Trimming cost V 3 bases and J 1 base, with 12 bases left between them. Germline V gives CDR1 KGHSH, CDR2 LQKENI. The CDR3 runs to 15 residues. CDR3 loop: CASSPSGQPNTEAFF. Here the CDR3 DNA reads TGTGCCAGCTCACCCTCAGGGCAGCCGAACACTGAAGCTTTCTTT.

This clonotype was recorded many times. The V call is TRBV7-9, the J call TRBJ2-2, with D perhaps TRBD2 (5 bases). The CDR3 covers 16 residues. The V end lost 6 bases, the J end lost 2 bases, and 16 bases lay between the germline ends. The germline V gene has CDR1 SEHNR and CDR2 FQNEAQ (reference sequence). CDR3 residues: CASRKGGDKNTGELFF. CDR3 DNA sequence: TGTGCCAGCAGGAAAGGAGGAGACAAAAACACCGGGGAGCTGTTTTTT.

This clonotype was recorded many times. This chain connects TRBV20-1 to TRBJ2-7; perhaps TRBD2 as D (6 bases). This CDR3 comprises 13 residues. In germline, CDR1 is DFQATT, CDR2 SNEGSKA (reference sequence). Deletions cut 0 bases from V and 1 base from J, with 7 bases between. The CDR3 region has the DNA TGCAGTGCTAGAGAGCGGGGTTCCTACGAGCAGTACTTC. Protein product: CSARERGSYEQYF.

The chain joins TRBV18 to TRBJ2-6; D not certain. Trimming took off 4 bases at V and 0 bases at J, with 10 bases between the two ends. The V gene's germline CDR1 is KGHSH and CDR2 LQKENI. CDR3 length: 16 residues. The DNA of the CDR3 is TGTGCCAGCTCACTCCGACCGGTCTCTGGGGCCAACGTCCTGACTTTC. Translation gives CASSLRPVSGANVLTF.

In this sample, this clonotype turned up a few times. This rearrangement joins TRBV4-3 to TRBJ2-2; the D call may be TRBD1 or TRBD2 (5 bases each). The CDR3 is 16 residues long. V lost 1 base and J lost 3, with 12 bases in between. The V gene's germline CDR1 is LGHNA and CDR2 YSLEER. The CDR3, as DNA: TGCGCCAGCAGCCAAGGTGGGGGAGATTACACCGGGGAGCTGTTTTTT. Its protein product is CASSQGGGDYTGELFF.

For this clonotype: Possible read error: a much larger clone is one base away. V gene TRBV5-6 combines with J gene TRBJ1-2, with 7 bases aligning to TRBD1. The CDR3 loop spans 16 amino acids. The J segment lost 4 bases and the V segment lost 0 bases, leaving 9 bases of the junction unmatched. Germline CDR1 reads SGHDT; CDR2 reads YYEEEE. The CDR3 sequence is CASSLAMTGTSYGYTF. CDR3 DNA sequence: TGTGCCAGCAGCTTGGCGATGACAGGGACTAGCTATGGCTACACCTTC. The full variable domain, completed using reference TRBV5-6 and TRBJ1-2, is DAGVTQSPTHLIKTRGQQVTLRCSPKSGHDTVSWYQQALGQGPQFIFQYYEEEERQRGNFPDRFSGHQFPNYSSELNVNALLLGDSALYLCASSLAMTGTSYGYTFGSGTRLTVV.

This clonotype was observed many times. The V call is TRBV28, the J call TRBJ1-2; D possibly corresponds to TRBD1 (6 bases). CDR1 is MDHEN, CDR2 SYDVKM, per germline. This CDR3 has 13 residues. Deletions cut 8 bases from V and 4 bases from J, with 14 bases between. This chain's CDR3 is CASRADSIYGYTF. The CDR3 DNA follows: TGTGCCAGCCGAGCGGACAGCATCTATGGCTACACCTTC.